A selection of T cell receptor beta chains follows, all from one sample in a study of CD8 T cells in ankylosing spondylitis. MiXCR, applied by TCRdb to the 5' RACE reads, yields one record per CDR3 protein. The sample has about 220,000 distinct CDR3 sequences; 5.5% to 7.5% are singletons. The sequenced sample was blood, either unsorted or a sorted T cell fraction (not recorded which). The receptors stem from a male donor with ankylosing spondylitis. Each CDR3 is given without its conserved first and last residue. The D gene is left open where the match is weak. Rows give clone size only sometimes, using once, few, many, or a class for an expanded clone.

.,TRBV7-8,TRBJ2-7,few,ASRAIDSYEQY
TRBD2,TRBV7-2,TRBJ2-5,few,ASSSGLAGVQETQY
.,TRBV4-3,TRBJ1-5,few,ASSQVMGSNQPQH
.,TRBV15,TRBJ1-1,many,ATSNLPGPEAF
TRBD1,TRBV7-8,TRBJ1-4,many,ASSLRDRGDEKLF
.,TRBV7-2,TRBJ1-5,few,ASSPVRVINQPQH
.,TRBV7-9,TRBJ2-7,few,ASSRGGHYEQY
TRBD1,TRBV5-1,TRBJ1-1,many,ASSGPGQMNTEAF
TRBD1,TRBV5-5,TRBJ1-1,.,ASSWDRGVNEAF
.,TRBV5-6,TRBJ1-2,.,ASSRGAGAHGYT
.,TRBV24-1,TRBJ2-1,many,ATSGVWRSENNEQF
.,TRBV27,TRBJ2-7,few,ASKSLPGPREQY
TRBD1,TRBV28,TRBJ2-7,few,ASSTADRGEQY
.,TRBV5-1,TRBJ2-3,many,ASSLEVDTQY
TRBD1,TRBV2,TRBJ2-7,many,ASSKGTGNSYEQY
.,TRBV30,TRBJ1-1,few,AWILRVGTEAF
.,TRBV4-2,TRBJ2-3,many,ASSQDATRPDTQY
TRBD2,TRBV24-1,TRBJ2-1,many,ATSDRGGYNEQF
.,TRBV7-9,TRBJ2-7,many,ASSFGREGYEQY
.,TRBV29-1,TRBJ2-7,many,SVDLSDSYEQY
.,TRBV12-3/TRBV12-4,TRBJ2-5,many,ASSLRQGSWRQETQY
TRBD2,TRBV5-6,TRBJ2-7,.,ASSSPWTSGSPNSYEQY
.,TRBV30,TRBJ1-2,few,AWSVPGLVYGYT
.,TRBV27,TRBJ2-3,.,ASSLGVDYTQY
.,TRBV20-1,TRBJ1-2,few,SAREQGDYGYT
TRBD2,TRBV6-4,TRBJ2-1,.,ASSGGLAGEQF
.,TRBV7-8,TRBJ2-7,few,ASSFSSLYEQY
.,TRBV6-1,TRBJ1-5,.,ASSVSTVRPQH
.,TRBV6-2/TRBV6-3,TRBJ2-7,many,ASSSGRGGEQY
.,TRBV5-6,TRBJ2-7,many,ASSLGLIVYEQY
.,TRBV4-3,TRBJ1-2,many,ASSPGFGQLNYGYT
TRBD2,TRBV7-2,TRBJ2-3,few,ASSLATSGRDTQY
.,TRBV3-2,TRBJ2-7,many,ASSQDPRLAGGGSLYEQY
.,TRBV7-2,TRBJ2-1,many,ASSFWWGKRYNEQF
TRBD2,TRBV28,TRBJ2-3,many,ASSLPSGGVTDTQY
TRBD1,TRBV27,TRBJ1-1,many,ASSTGASEAF